These 18 T cell receptor beta chains were all obtained from the same sample, sequenced in a study of control samples from healthy donors and cancer patients. Sequenced by immunoSEQ multiplex PCR; TCRdb stores in-frame clones only, minus some. The table has fewer than 15,000 clones, 60% to 80% seen once; the top ten hold 17%. The sequencing sample was made of formalin-fixed, paraffin-embedded tissue. These receptors were obtained from a female donor with lung cancer.

This rearrangement joins TRBV6-2 or TRBV6-3 to TRBJ1-1; D gene uncertain. Between the trimmed V and J ends, which lost 5 bases and 4 bases, there was a span of 11 bases. This CDR3 has 13 amino acids. Germline lookup yields CDR1 MNHEY and CDR2 SVGEGT. The CDR3 reads CASSPRRATEAFF. The DNA of the CDR3 is TGTGCCAGCAGTCCCAGGAGGGCCACTGAAGCTTTCTTT.

This CDR3 is CASSQTSGSLYEQYF. CDR3 sequence (DNA): TGTGCCAGCAGCCAAACTAGCGGGAGTTTATACGAGCAGTACTTC. The genes are TRBV3-1 (or the pseudogene TRBV3-2) and TRBJ2-7; 11 bases fit TRBD2. The germline gives CDR1 LGHDT, CDR2 YNNKEL (reference sequence). J was trimmed by 4 bases and V by 2 bases; bases with no gene match: 4. The CDR3 spans 15 residues.

The CDR3 protein is CASSPGPLQETQYF. DNA for the CDR3: TGTGCCAGCTCACCCGGGCCTCTTCAAGAGACCCAGTACTTC. V is TRBV18 and J is TRBJ2-5; unclear D gene. CDR1 and CDR2 from the germline V gene are KGHSH and LQKENI. V was clipped by 3 bases and J by 2 bases, with 10 bases between them. This CDR3 has 14 residues.

The V and J genes are TRBV7-2 and TRBJ1-2; D is undetermined. The CDR3 contains 13 residues. V was trimmed by 2 bases and J by 5 bases, leaving 9 bases between them. Germline V CDR1 and CDR2: SGHTA, FQGNSA. CDR3 sequence reads: CASSLSTIYGYTF. For the CDR3, the DNA is TGTGCCAGCAGCTTAAGTACGATTTATGGCTACACCTTC.

The gene calls are TRBV27 and TRBJ2-7; D possibly corresponds to TRBD1 (6 bases). Germline values: CDR1 MNHEY, CDR2 SMNVEV (reference sequence). Trimming removed 0 bases at V and 4 bases at J, with 16 bases between. This CDR3 has 16 amino acids. Written as DNA, the CDR3 is TGTGCCAGCAGTTTATCTCTCCGAGGACAGTCATACGAGCAGTACTTC. Amino acids: CASSLSLRGQSYEQYF.

The V gene is TRBV18, the J gene TRBJ2-2, with 7 bases matching TRBD1. Germline trimming cut 0 bases from V and 5 bases from J; bases unmatched to any gene: 6. The germline CDR1 and CDR2 sequences are KGHSH and LQKENI. The CDR3 has 16 residues. In nucleotides, the CDR3 is TGTGCCAGCTCACCACCCATGGGACAGCTGACCGGGGAGCTGTTTTTT. Translated, it gives CASSPPMGQLTGELFF.

This chain connects TRBV18 to TRBJ1-2, with 7 positions matching TRBD1. The CDR3 sequence is 15 residues long. Unmatched junction bases numbered 8, after V lost 3 bases and J lost 4 bases. From germline, CDR1 is KGHSH and CDR2 LQKENI. CDR3 region: CASSPGQQSSYGYTF. CDR3 in DNA: TGTGCCAGCTCACCGGGACAGCAGAGTTCCTATGGCTACACCTTC. Full variable domain (outside the CDR3, taken from reference TRBV18 and TRBJ1-2): NAGVMQNPRHLVRRRGQEARLRCSPMKGHSHVYWYRQLPEEGLKFMVYLQKENIIDESGMPKERFSAEFPKEGPSILRIQQVVRGDSAAYFCASSPGQQSSYGYTFGSGTRLTVV.

The rearrangement uses TRBV12-5 and TRBJ1-5, with D tentatively TRBD1 (5 bases). The V gene lost 3 bases and the J gene lost 7 bases, with 10 bases spanning the gap. Germline-derived CDR1 and CDR2 are LGHNT and FRNRAP. The CDR3 runs 13 residues. CDR3: CASGFEGRQPQHF. CDR3 coding DNA: TGTGCTAGTGGTTTTGAGGGGAGACAGCCCCAGCATTTT.

The chain has TRBV6-1 and TRBJ2-1; 7 nucleotides match TRBD2. The CDR3 sequence is 16 residues long. Germline CDR1 MNHNS, CDR2 SASEGT. V dropped 3 bases and J dropped 5; count of bases not matched to a gene: 10. The CDR3 protein is CASSEASGYINNEQFF. The DNA of the CDR3 is TGTGCCAGCAGTGAGGCTAGCGGATACATTAACAATGAGCAGTTCTTC.

The chain uses TRBV2 and TRBJ1-2, with D uncertain. This CDR3 comprises 14 residues. Germline V gives CDR1 SNHLY, CDR2 FYNNEI. Trimming stripped 3 bases from V and 8 bases from J, with 16 bases between. CDR3 coding DNA: TGTGCCAGCAGTGACCAGCAAATCATAGGAGGCTACACCTTC. Translated, it gives CASSDQQIIGGYTF.

Only a few counts were recorded for this clone. The rearrangement links TRBV4-2 to TRBJ1-1; D unresolved. The CDR3 runs 15 residues. In germline, CDR1 is LGHNA, CDR2 YNFKEQ. V lost 0 bases to trimming and J lost 3 bases, with 11 bases between them. The CDR3 sequence: CASSQEWTGDTEAFF. The CDR3 DNA reads TGTGCCAGCAGCCAAGAATGGACGGGTGACACTGAAGCTTTCTTT.

This chain links TRBV9 with TRBJ1-4, with 9 bases aligning to TRBD1. This CDR3 region has 15 residues. CDR1 is SGDLS, CDR2 YYNGEE, per germline. With V trimmed by 3 bases and J by 2 bases, 2 bases remained unmatched. In DNA form, the CDR3 reads TGTGCCAGCAGCGCCGGACAGGGGACTAATGAAAAACTGTTTTTT. Protein product: CASSAGQGTNEKLFF. Full variable domain (rest looked up from reference TRBV9 and TRBJ1-4): DSGVTQTPKHLITATGQRVTLRCSPRSGDLSVYWYQQSLDQGLQFLIQYYNGEERAKGNILERFSAQQFPDLHSELNLSSLELGDSALYFCASSAGQGTNEKLFFGSGTQLSVL.

The V call is TRBV20-1, the J call TRBJ2-1, with TRBD2 as a possible D gene (6 bases). Trimming took 3 bases from V and 4 from J, leaving 16 bases between them. CDR3 size: 15 residues. Germline values: CDR1 DFQATT, CDR2 SNEGSKA (reference sequence). CDR3 coding DNA: TGCAGTGCTAGTCTAGATGGCGGGACTTACAATGAGCAGTTCTTC. As protein: CSASLDGGTYNEQFF.

This chain joins TRBV6-5 and TRBJ2-2, with 12 bases that match TRBD2. The germline V gene has CDR1 MNHEY and CDR2 SVGAGI. The CDR3 extends over 14 amino acids. V lost 5 bases to trimming and J lost 7 bases; unmatched junction nucleotides: 2. CDR3 amino acids: CASSLAGGNGELFF. The CDR3 DNA sequence: TGTGCCAGCAGTCTAGCGGGAGGGAACGGGGAGCTGTTTTTT.

This clone has just a few counts. Other DNA sequences of this sample code for an identical CDR3. The rearrangement joins TRBV11-2 to TRBJ2-5; D may be TRBD1 (5 bases). The CDR3 extends over 13 amino acids. Deletions cut 5 bases from V and 4 bases from J, with 11 bases between. Germline V lookup: CDR1 SGHAT, CDR2 FQNNGV. The CDR3 loop is CASSQDTGETQYF. CDR3 nucleotide sequence: TGTGCCAGCAGCCAGGACACGGGAGAGACCCAGTACTTC.

J is TRBJ2-7 and V is TRBV18, with 7 bases identical to TRBD1. The CDR3 spans 13 residues. The V gene end was trimmed by 3 bases and the J gene end by 6 bases; junction bases not matched to a gene: 5. Germline V gives CDR1 KGHSH, CDR2 LQKENI. In DNA form, the CDR3 reads TGTGCCAGCTCACCGAAAGGGGGCGCCGAGCAGTACTTC. Its protein product is CASSPKGGAEQYF.

This chain connects TRBV10-3 to TRBJ2-1; TRBD2 matches at 7 bases. Germline V gene data show CDR1 as ENHRY and CDR2 as SYGVKD. The CDR3 consists of 16 residues. J lost 1 base, V lost 0 bases, and 3 bases had no gene match. This CDR3 is CAISESGRESYNEQFF. The CDR3 DNA reads as TGTGCCATCAGTGAGTCCGGGCGGGAGTCCTACAATGAGCAGTTCTTC.

Here the CDR3 reads CASSEGRGRIYGYTF. DNA of the CDR3: TGTGCCAGCAGTGAAGGGAGAGGCAGGATTTATGGCTACACCTTC. V usage is TRBV6-1 and J usage is TRBJ1-2; D not resolved. Germline lookup yields CDR1 MNHNS and CDR2 SASEGT. The CDR3 sequence is 15 residues long. V was shortened by 1 base and J by 5 bases, with 14 bases between the two germline ends.